The next 20 T cell receptor beta chains were all read from a single sample in a study of blood T cell repertoires in COVID-19. The assay was immunoSEQ multiplex PCR, and TCRdb's table has in-frame clones only and misses some. In the table there are 65,000 to 85,000 clones, roughly 84% of which are singletons. Sequencing used peripheral blood. The receptor source for this set is a woman between 18 and 29 years old with acute or convalescent COVID-19.

This clone showed up just a few times. In DNA form, the CDR3 reads TGTGCCAGCAATCCCCGGGGTAATTCACCCCTCCACTTT. Translation gives CASNPRGNSPLHF. This sequence joins TRBV2 and TRBJ1-6, with D hard to call. The V end was cut by 7 bases, the J end by 6 bases, with 10 bases between. CDR1 SNHLY and CDR2 FYNNEI come from the germline V gene. There are 13 residues in the CDR3.

The genes are TRBV28 and TRBJ1-4, with 8 bases that match TRBD1. This CDR3 is 14 amino acids long. Looked up from germline, CDR1 is MDHEN and CDR2 is SYDVKM. The junction had 4 bases not matched to a gene; V was cut back by 4 bases and J by 6 bases. The CDR3 reads CASSYRGGDEKLFF. CDR3 in DNA: TGTGCCAGCAGTTACAGGGGGGGCGATGAAAAACTGTTTTTT.

The chain couples TRBV27 to TRBJ1-5, with TRBD1 matching 7 bases. This CDR3 is built from 16 residues. Germline assignment: CDR1 MNHEY and CDR2 SMNVEV (reference sequence). After removal of 4 bases from V and 0 bases from J, the junction contained 6 bases not matched to a gene. As DNA, the CDR3 is TGTGCCAGCAGTTCACAGGGGCCCCTTAGCAATCAGCCCCAGCATTTT. Translated, it gives CASSSQGPLSNQPQHF.

This clone was detected a few times. This rearrangement joins TRBV2 to TRBJ1-3; TRBD1 might be the D (6 bases). The germline gives CDR1 SNHLY, CDR2 FYNNEI. Deletions cut 6 bases from V and 1 base from J, with 13 bases between. There are 15 residues in the CDR3. CDR3 DNA: TGTGCCAGCAGGGCCCCACAGGGATCTGGAAACACCATATATTTT. It yields the protein CASRAPQGSGNTIYF.

The V gene is TRBV23-1, the J gene TRBJ1-1; no clear D. TRBV23-1 is noted as an ORF with a role that remains uncertain. The V end was cut by 4 bases, the J end by 1 base, with 10 bases between. The CDR3 has 14 residues. Here the CDR3 DNA reads TGCGCCAGCAGTCGCGAACTGAAGAACACTGAAGCTTTCTTT. Amino acids: CASSRELKNTEAFF.

The CDR3 nucleotides are TGCGCCAGCAGCTTGGAAGTTAGCGGGTACAATGAGCAGTTCTTC. It is translated as CASSLEVSGYNEQFF. The chain uses TRBV5-1 and TRBJ2-1; 7 bases match TRBD2. Germline V lookup: CDR1 SGHRS, CDR2 YFSETQ. CDR3 length equals 15 residues. The V segment lost 0 bases and the J segment 4 bases; nucleotides outside the gene matches: 4.

The V gene is TRBV12-5, the J gene TRBJ2-1; 13 bases map to TRBD2. This CDR3 has 18 residues. Germline-derived CDR1 and CDR2 are LGHNT and FRNRAP. V dropped 0 bases and J dropped 7; count of bases not matched to a gene: 9. The CDR3 DNA follows: TGTGCTAGTGGTTTGGTTATAAGACTAGCGGGAGGCTGGAATGAGCAGTTCTTC. Amino acids: CASGLVIRLAGGWNEQFF.

The chain uses TRBV19 and TRBJ2-6; 9 bases line up with TRBD1. The V gene's germline CDR1 is LNHDA and CDR2 SQIVND (reference sequence). V trimming: 7 bases; J trimming: 2 bases; junction bases outside the gene matches: 12. The CDR3 sequence is 18 residues long. The CDR3 here is CASTTTGGVLAGANVLTF. In nucleotides, the CDR3 is TGTGCCAGTACTACGACAGGGGGGGTATTGGCTGGGGCCAACGTCCTGACTTTC.

This sequence joins TRBV5-1 and TRBJ2-7; D not resolved. Germline V gene data show CDR1 as SGHRS and CDR2 as YFSETQ. The V gene lost 5 bases and the J gene lost 7 bases, with 13 bases spanning the gap. The length of the CDR3 is 12 residues. CDR3 sequence: CASSPNVREQYF. The CDR3 nucleotides read TGCGCCAGCAGTCCGAACGTCCGGGAGCAGTACTTC. The whole variable domain, remainder taken from reference TRBV5-1 and TRBJ2-7, is KAGVTQTPRYLIKTRGQQVTLSCSPISGHRSVSWYQQTPGQGLQFLFEYFSETQRNKGNFPGRFSGRQFSNSRSEMNVSTLELGDSALYLCASSPNVREQYFGPGTRLTVT.

The rearrangement joins TRBV7-8 to TRBJ2-1; D not resolved. CDR3 length: 15 amino acids. Germline lookup yields CDR1 SGHVS and CDR2 FQNEAQ. Trimming removed 4 bases at V and 0 bases at J, with 10 bases between. The CDR3 is CASSSPKRSYNEQFF. In nucleotides, the CDR3 is TGTGCCAGCAGCTCCCCTAAGCGCTCCTACAATGAGCAGTTCTTC.

This clone was detected only a few times. This chain joins TRBV5-4 and TRBJ1-6; D is unresolved. CDR1 and CDR2 (germline): SGHNT, YYREEE (reference sequence). The CDR3 extends over 15 amino acids. Trimming shortened V by 0 bases and J by 8 bases, and 12 bases separated the two germline ends. The CDR3 loop is CASSLGAGGDSPLHF. The CDR3 DNA follows: TGTGCCAGCAGCTTGGGGGCGGGAGGTGATTCACCCCTCCACTTT.

The genes are TRBV5-6 and TRBJ2-5; no definite D call. CDR3 size: 13 residues. Trimming removed 6 bases from V and 5 bases from J, with 14 bases in between. Germline V lookup: CDR1 SGHDT, CDR2 YYEEEE. CDR3 in amino acids: CASTKPNRETQYF. The CDR3 DNA reads as TGTGCCAGCACCAAACCCAACCGGGAGACCCAGTACTTC.

The V and J genes are TRBV5-1 and TRBJ2-4, with a tentative D call TRBD2 (5 bases). CDR1 SGHRS and CDR2 YFSETQ come from the germline V gene. The CDR3 sequence is 15 residues long. V was pared by 4 bases and J by 4 bases, with 15 bases between. CDR3 amino acids: CASSPGGRVKNIQYF. CDR3 nucleotide sequence: TGCGCCAGCAGCCCTGGTGGGCGGGTGAAAAACATTCAGTACTTC.

The chain has TRBV25-1 and TRBJ1-1; D remains unclear. Germline V gives CDR1 MGHDK, CDR2 SYGVNS. This CDR3 comprises 16 residues. V gave up 1 base and J gave up 0 bases, with 12 bases separating them. The CDR3 sequence: CASSESGKRVNTEAFF. The CDR3 DNA reads TGTGCCAGCAGTGAATCCGGAAAACGGGTGAACACTGAAGCTTTCTTT.

The chain employs TRBV3-1 (or the pseudogene TRBV3-2) and TRBJ2-3, with a possible D match to TRBD2 (6 bases). The CDR3 length is 17 residues. CDR1 is LGHDT, CDR2 YNNKEL, per germline (reference sequence). V was pared by 0 bases and J by 5 bases, with 18 bases between. CDR3 nucleotides: TGTGCCAGCAGCCAAGATGGATCGGAGGAGGGAAGAGATACGCAGTATTTT. Translating gives CASSQDGSEEGRDTQYF.

This clone was detected only once. This chain links TRBV6-5 with TRBJ1-6, with unresolved D. The ends were cut back, 8 bases at V and 8 bases at J, with 13 bases in the middle. CDR3 length: 13 amino acids. CDR1 and CDR2 from the germline V gene are MNHEY and SVGAGI. The CDR3 DNA follows: TGTGCCAGCTCCGACGGAGCTCATTCACCCCTCCACTTT. Its protein product is CASSDGAHSPLHF.

The chain employs TRBV11-2 and TRBJ2-3; the D is unclear. Germline V gives CDR1 SGHAT, CDR2 FQNNGV. The CDR3 spans 15 residues. V gave up 5 bases and J gave up 1 base, with 13 bases separating them. CDR3 in DNA: TGTGCCAGCAGCCTCCCGGGTTCCCGCACAGATACGCAGTATTTT. It codes for CASSLPGSRTDTQYF.

The rearrangement joins TRBV18 to TRBJ1-1; 7 bases fit TRBD1. The CDR3 contains 15 residues. The V and J ends lost 6 bases and 11 bases, in that order; junction bases with no gene match: 18. In germline, CDR1 is KGHSH, CDR2 LQKENI. The CDR3 here is CASSAGGQKTSVAFF. Written as DNA, the CDR3 is TGTGCCAGCTCCGCCGGGGGACAGAAAACAAGTGTGGCTTTCTTT.

V and J are TRBV7-8 and TRBJ1-5, with D perhaps TRBD1 (6 bases). V was cut by 0 bases and J by 3 bases, with 15 bases left in between. CDR3 length equals 17 residues. Germline CDR1 SGHVS, CDR2 FQNEAQ. The chain's CDR3 is CASSLAPDSGFNQPQHF. CDR3 DNA: TGTGCCAGCAGCTTAGCACCGGACAGTGGTTTCAATCAGCCCCAGCATTTT.

This chain uses TRBV19 with TRBJ2-7; 14 bases are shared with TRBD2. This CDR3 has 16 residues. The junction had 6 bases not matched to a gene; V was cut back by 1 base and J by 7 bases. Germline CDR1 LNHDA, CDR2 SQIVND (reference sequence). CDR3 DNA sequence: TGTGCCAGTAGTATAGTCCCGGGACTAGCGGGAGAGGAGCAGTACTTC. Its translation: CASSIVPGLAGEEQYF.